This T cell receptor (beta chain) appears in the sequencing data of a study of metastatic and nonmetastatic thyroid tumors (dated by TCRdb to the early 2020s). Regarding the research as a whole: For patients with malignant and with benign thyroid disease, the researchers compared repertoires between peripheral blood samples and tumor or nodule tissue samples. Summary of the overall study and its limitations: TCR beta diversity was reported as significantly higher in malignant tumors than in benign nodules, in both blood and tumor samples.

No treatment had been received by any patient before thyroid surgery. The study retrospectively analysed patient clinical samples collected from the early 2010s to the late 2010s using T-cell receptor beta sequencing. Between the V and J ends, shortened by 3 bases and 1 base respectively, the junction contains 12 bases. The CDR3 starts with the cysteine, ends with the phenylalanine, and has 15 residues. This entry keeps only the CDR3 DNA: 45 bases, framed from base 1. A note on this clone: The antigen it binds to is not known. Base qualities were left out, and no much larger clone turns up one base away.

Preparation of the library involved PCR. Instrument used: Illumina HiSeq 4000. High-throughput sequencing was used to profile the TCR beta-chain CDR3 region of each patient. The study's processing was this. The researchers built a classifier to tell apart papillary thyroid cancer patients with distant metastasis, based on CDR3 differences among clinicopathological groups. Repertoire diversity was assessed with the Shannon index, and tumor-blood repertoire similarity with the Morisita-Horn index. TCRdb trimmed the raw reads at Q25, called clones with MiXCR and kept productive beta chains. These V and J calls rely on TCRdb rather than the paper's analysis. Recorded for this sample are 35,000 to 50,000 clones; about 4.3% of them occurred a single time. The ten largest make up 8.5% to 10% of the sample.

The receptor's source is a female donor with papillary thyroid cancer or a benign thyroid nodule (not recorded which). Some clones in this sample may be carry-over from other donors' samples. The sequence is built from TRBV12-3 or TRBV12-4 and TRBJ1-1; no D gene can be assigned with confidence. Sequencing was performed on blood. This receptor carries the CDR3 CASSFRREQNTEAFF. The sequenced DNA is TGTGCCAGCAGTTTTCGGAGGGAACAGAACACTGAAGCTTTCTTT.